A selection of T cell receptor beta chains follows, all from one sample in a study of blood T cell repertoires in COVID-19. Sequencing was performed with immunoSEQ multiplex PCR; in TCRdb, only in-frame clones are kept and a portion is missing. This sample carries fewer than 200,000 clones, around 92% of them seen once, and the ten largest clones take roughly 5%. Sequencing was carried out using peripheral blood. The source of these receptors is a young man with COVID-19, enrolled during active disease. CDR3s include the opening cysteine and the closing phenylalanine or tryptophan. The D gene is left open where the match is weak. The listing skips clone size in some rows; elsewhere it reads once, few, many or a size class.

J | V | D | size | DNA | CDR3
TRBJ2-1 | TRBV9 | TRBD2 | - | TGTGCCAGCAGCCCTCTCGGCCTAGCGGGAACGAATGAGCAGTTCTTC | CASSPLGLAGTNEQFF
TRBJ1-2 | TRBV5-1 | - | few | TGCGCCAGCAGCTTGGAGGGCGGGGGCAATAACTATGGCTACACCTTC | CASSLEGGGNNYGYTF
TRBJ1-2 | TRBV18 | - | - | TGTGCCAGCTCTGGCAGGGACTTGGGGGGCTACACCTTC | CASSGRDLGGYTF
TRBJ2-7 | TRBV2 | - | - | TGTGCCAGCAGTGAAAGGAAGCGGGTTTGGGACAGTTTCTACGAGCAGTACTTC | CASSERKRVWDSFYEQYF
TRBJ2-1 | TRBV28 | TRBD1 | - | TGTGCCAGCAGTCCCCCGACAGGGAGCTCCTACAATGAGCAGTTCTTC | CASSPPTGSSYNEQFF
TRBJ1-2 | TRBV4-2 | TRBD1 | - | TGTGCCAGCAGCCAACTGGACAGGACGCTTCGTAACTATGGCTACACCTTC | CASSQLDRTLRNYGYTF
TRBJ1-3 | TRBV4-2 | TRBD1 | - | TGTGCCAGCAGCCAATTGGGACAGAGCTCTGGAAACACCATATATTTT | CASSQLGQSSGNTIYF
TRBJ1-6 | TRBV9 | TRBD1 | once | TGTGCCAGCAGAGGGGACAGACTAGGTTCACCCCTCCACTTT | CASRGDRLGSPLHF
TRBJ2-1 | TRBV5-6 | - | - | TGTGCCAGCAGCTTGGGAGGCCTGTATTACAATGAGCAGTTCTTC | CASSLGGLYYNEQFF
TRBJ1-2 | TRBV7-2 | TRBD1 | - | TGTGCCAGCAGCGTTCAGGGACAGGGAAGGGGCGGCTACACCTTC | CASSVQGQGRGGYTF
TRBJ2-2 | TRBV6-2/TRBV6-3 | - | once | TGTGCCAGCAGTTACGGTGGGGCCGGCGGGGAGCTGTTTTTT | CASSYGGAGGELFF
TRBJ2-2 | TRBV24-1 | - | - | TGTGCCACCAGCTATACCGGGGAGCTGTTTTTT | CATSYTGELFF
TRBJ2-1 | TRBV30 | TRBD2 | once | TGTGCCTGGAGGGGGGGACTATTCTACAATGAGCAGTTCTTC | CAWRGGLFYNEQFF
TRBJ2-7 | TRBV5-4 | - | - | TGTGCCAGCAGCTTGGTTGGTGGTGGGCTTCGCTACGAGCAGTACTTC | CASSLVGGGLRYEQYF
TRBJ1-2 | TRBV4-2 | - | - | TGTGCCAGCAGCCAAGAGGTGGGCGGGGACCCCTATGGCTACACCTTC | CASSQEVGGDPYGYTF
TRBJ2-3 | TRBV5-1 | TRBD1 | - | TGCGCCAGCAGCTTCTCCGGGACAGGGTTCACAGATACGCAGTATTTT | CASSFSGTGFTDTQYF
TRBJ1-5 | TRBV19 | TRBD1 | few | TGTGCCAGTAACCCCCGACAGGGACGTCAGCCCCAGCATTTT | CASNPRQGRQPQHF
TRBJ2-3 | TRBV7-6 | - | - | TGTGCCAGCAGCCCCCAAGCCAGCACAGATACGCAGTATTTT | CASSPQASTDTQYF
TRBJ1-3 | TRBV5-6 | - | - | TGTGCCAGCAGCTTGGCCCGGGGTAGCTCTGGAAACACCATATATTTT | CASSLARGSSGNTIYF
TRBJ2-1 | TRBV28 | - | - | TGTGCCAGCAGTTTAGTTGTTAGCGGCTTGTACAATGAGCAGTTCTTC | CASSLVVSGLYNEQFF
TRBJ2-7 | TRBV19 | TRBD1 | - | TGTGCCAGTAGATATACCGGGACAGGGGCCTACGAGCAGTACTTC | CASRYTGTGAYEQYF
TRBJ1-1 | TRBV5-1 | - | - | TGCGCCAGCAGCCGCCGGGGGAGTCGGGACACTGAAGCTTTCTTT | CASSRRGSRDTEAFF
TRBJ1-6 | TRBV19 | - | - | TGTGCCAGTAGTATAACGGACAGCGGTAATTCACCCCTCCACTTT | CASSITDSGNSPLHF
TRBJ2-5 | TRBV30 | - | - | TGTGCCTGGAGTAAGGAGTCGGCTGAGACCCAGTACTTC | CAWSKESAETQYF
TRBJ2-3 | TRBV27 | - | - | TGTGCCAGCAGTTTATCCCGCCAGGGAACAGATACGCAGTATTTT | CASSLSRQGTDTQYF
TRBJ2-6 | TRBV24-1 | - | - | TGTGCCACCAGTGATTTTTCCAAATCTGGGGCCAACGTCCTGACTTTC | CATSDFSKSGANVLTF
TRBJ1-1 | TRBV13 | TRBD1 | - | TGTGCCAGCAGCTATAGGACAGGGAGAACTGAAGCTTTCTTT | CASSYRTGRTEAFF
TRBJ1-2 | TRBV14 | - | - | TGTGCCAGCAGCCAAGGTCCAACCGGGACTAACTATGGCTACACCTTC | CASSQGPTGTNYGYTF
TRBJ1-2 | TRBV3-1/TRBV3-2 | - | - | TGTGCCAGCAGCCCTCCCGGACAGATTTATGGCTACACCTTC | CASSPPGQIYGYTF
TRBJ2-7 | TRBV3-1/TRBV3-2 | TRBD2 | - | TGTGCCAGCAGCCTCAGGACTAGCGGTGATACCTCCTACGAGCAGTACTTC | CASSLRTSGDTSYEQYF
TRBJ2-7 | TRBV5-4 | - | few | TGTGCCAGCAGCCACCCGGGCTACGAGCAGTACTTC | CASSHPGYEQYF
TRBJ2-7 | TRBV7-3 | TRBD1 | - | TGTGCCAGCAGCTTAACCGGGACAGGGACCTACGAGCAGTACTTC | CASSLTGTGTYEQYF
TRBJ1-1 | TRBV20-1 | - | - | TGCAGTGCTAGGGGGAGGGTTGAAGCTTTCTTT | CSARGRVEAFF
TRBJ2-2 | TRBV19 | - | once | TGTGCCAGTAGTATAGCCCGGAACACCGGGGAGCTGTTTTTT | CASSIARNTGELFF
TRBJ1-2 | TRBV10-3 | TRBD1 | - | TGTGCCATCAGTGAGTCGACGGTTAGGACAGGGAGCGTTGGCTACACCTTC | CAISESTVRTGSVGYTF
TRBJ2-1 | TRBV7-9 | - | - | TGTGCCAGCAGCCTTAGCGGCCTCTCCTACAATGAGCAGTTCTTC | CASSLSGLSYNEQFF
TRBJ2-1 | TRBV19 | TRBD1 | - | TGTGCCAGTACCCAAACGGGACAGGCGTACAATGAGCAGTTCTTC | CASTQTGQAYNEQFF
TRBJ2-3 | TRBV3-1/TRBV3-2 | - | - | TGTGCCAGCAGCCAAGATGGGGGCCTTAGGGATACGCAGTATTTT | CASSQDGGLRDTQYF
TRBJ2-7 | TRBV27 | - | once | TGTGCCAGCAGTACCCCGGGGGTACCCCACGAGCAGTACTTC | CASSTPGVPHEQYF
TRBJ2-5 | TRBV15 | - | - | TGTGCCACCAGCAGTCGGCAGGGGGGAGAGACCCAGTACTTC | CATSSRQGGETQYF
TRBJ1-3 | TRBV28 | TRBD1 | - | TGTGCCAGCAGCCCCCGGACAGGAGTACGAAACACCATATATTTT | CASSPRTGVRNTIYF
TRBJ1-2 | TRBV25-1 | - | - | TGTGCCAGCATTGAGTCAGGGCAGCACTATGGCTACACCTTC | CASIESGQHYGYTF
TRBJ1-5 | TRBV27 | - | - | TGTGCCAGCAGTTATAGGGGAAGCAATCAGCCCCAGCATTTT | CASSYRGSNQPQHF
TRBJ2-7 | TRBV2 | - | - | TGTGCCAGCAGTGAGGGGACACCCTACGAGCAGTACTTC | CASSEGTPYEQYF
TRBJ2-7 | TRBV9 | TRBD1 | - | TGTGCCAGCAGCTGGGGGACAGGGAGCTCCTACGAGCAGTACTTC | CASSWGTGSSYEQYF